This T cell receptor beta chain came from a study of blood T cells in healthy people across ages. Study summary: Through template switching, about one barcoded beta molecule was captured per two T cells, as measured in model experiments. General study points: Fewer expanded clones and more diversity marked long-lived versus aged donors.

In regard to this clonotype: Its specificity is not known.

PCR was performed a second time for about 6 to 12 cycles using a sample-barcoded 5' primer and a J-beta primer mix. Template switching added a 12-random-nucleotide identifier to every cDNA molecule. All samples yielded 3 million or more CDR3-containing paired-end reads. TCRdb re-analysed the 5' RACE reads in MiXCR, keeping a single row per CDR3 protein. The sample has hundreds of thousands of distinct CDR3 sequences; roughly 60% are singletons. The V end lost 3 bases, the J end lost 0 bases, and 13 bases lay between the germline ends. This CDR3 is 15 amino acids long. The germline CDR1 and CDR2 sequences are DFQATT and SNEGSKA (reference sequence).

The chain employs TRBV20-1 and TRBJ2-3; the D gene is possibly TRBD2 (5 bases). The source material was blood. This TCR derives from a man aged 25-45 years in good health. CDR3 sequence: CSARGLSDSTDTQYF. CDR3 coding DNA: TGCAGTGCTAGGGGTCTTAGCGATAGCACAGATACGCAGTATTTT.